The TCR beta chain described here comes from a study of spatial heterogeneity in lung cancer. Turning to the study itself: The average count in raw reads for each unique TCR and UMI combination exceeded eight appearances.

Time point indicated: sample taken at primary tumor resection. Whole RNA, which was extracted from tumor, nontumor lung tissue or frozen PBMC, was sequenced without any cell sorting. This clonotype showed up just once. From the 5' RACE reads, TCRdb called clonotypes with MiXCR, one entry per CDR3 protein. Of approximately 14,000 distinct CDR3 sequences in the sample, about 10% were seen once. Germline V gene sequence: CDR1 SQVTM, CDR2 ANQGSEA. This CDR3 contains 14 residues. V lost 2 bases to trimming and J lost 4 bases; unmatched junction nucleotides: 3. The clonotype was recovered from a female donor with early-stage non-small cell lung cancer. This material consisted of PBMCs, taken at surgery. The V and J genes are TRBV29-1 and TRBJ2-3, with TRBD1 matching over 10 bases. In DNA form, the CDR3 reads TGCAGCGTTGAACGGGACAGGGGACCAGATACGCAGTATTTT. This gives the protein CSVERDRGPDTQYF.